The 29 T cell receptor beta chains below all came from one sample that was sequenced in a study of T cell repertoires in cytomegalovirus infection. These receptors' antigens are unknown. One entry per CDR3 protein results from TCRdb running MiXCR on the reads. Of 750,000 to 900,000 distinct CDR3 sequences detected, almost 30% appear once; the ten largest clones hold less than 15%. The sequences come from cultured CD8+ T cells from PBMCs, collected from culture after CMV antigen stimulation. The source is a human donor in good health (CMV status not recorded). Some clones in this sample may be carry-over from other donors' samples.

In its sample, this clonotype was seen a few times. V gene TRBV27 combines with J gene TRBJ1-1; weak D call: TRBD1 (5 bases). Looked up from germline, CDR1 is MNHEY and CDR2 is SMNVEV (reference sequence). This CDR3 is 16 amino acids long. Deletions cut 3 bases from V and 0 bases from J, with 14 bases between. CDR3 nucleotides: TGTGCCAGCAGTTTGCGGGGCGGCGGGGTGAACACTGAAGCTTTCTTT. Amino acids: CASSLRGGGVNTEAFF.

The chain links TRBV7-9 to TRBJ1-1; the D is unclear. V lost 1 base to trimming and J lost 11 bases, with 14 bases between them. The V gene's germline CDR1 is SEHNR and CDR2 FQNEAQ (reference sequence). The CDR3 totals 13 residues. For the CDR3, the DNA is TGTGCCAGCAGCTTAGTTAGTAGGTATGGGGCTTTCTTT. This translates into CASSLVSRYGAFF.

In its sample, this clonotype was seen many times. The rearrangement links TRBV4-1 to TRBJ2-1, with 11 positions matching TRBD2. In germline, CDR1 is MGHRA, CDR2 YSYEKL. The CDR3 has 15 residues. The V gene end was trimmed by 3 bases and the J gene end by 10 bases; junction bases not matched to a gene: 8. The CDR3 protein is CASSQAGTSGKEQFF. CDR3 in DNA: TGCGCCAGCAGCCAGGCGGGGACTAGCGGAAAAGAGCAGTTCTTC.

The CDR3 bases are TGTGCCACCCGACTAGCAGGGGCCTACAATGAGCAGTTCTTC. Its protein is CATRLAGAYNEQFF. The V gene is TRBV2, the J gene TRBJ2-1, with D tentatively TRBD2 (7 bases). The V and J ends lost 10 bases and 2 bases respectively, with 15 bases between them. The CDR3 consists of 14 residues. Germline loops: CDR1 SNHLY, CDR2 FYNNEI.

This rearrangement joins TRBV11-2 to TRBJ2-5; D is uncertain. Between the trimmed V and J ends, which lost 1 base and 1 base, there was a span of 13 bases. Germline V gene data show CDR1 as SGHAT and CDR2 as FQNNGV. This CDR3 has 16 amino acids. Written as DNA, the CDR3 is TGTGCCAGCAGCTTAGGTCCAGGACCCTCCCAAGAGACCCAGTACTTC. Translating it yields CASSLGPGPSQETQYF.

This clonotype was seen a handful of times. This chain connects TRBV29-1 to TRBJ2-1; D gene ambiguous. CDR1 and CDR2 (germline): SQVTM, ANQGSEA. V lost 1 base and J 8 bases, leaving 6 bases between the germline ends. The CDR3 totals 11 residues. The CDR3 protein is CSVEGIHEQFF. In DNA, the CDR3 is TGCAGCGTTGAAGGTATACATGAGCAGTTCTTC.

This clonotype has a count of ten or more. This chain uses TRBV27 with TRBJ2-7; 7 bases line up with TRBD1. In germline, CDR1 is MNHEY, CDR2 SMNVEV (reference sequence). The CDR3 contains 14 residues. V dropped 5 bases and J dropped 2; count of bases not matched to a gene: 6. The CDR3 sequence: CASSATGQTYEQYF. The CDR3 region has the DNA TGTGCCAGCAGTGCAACGGGACAGACCTACGAGCAGTACTTC.

This clonotype was counted ten times or more. The chain is built from TRBV7-2 and TRBJ2-7; 14 nucleotides align to TRBD2. The CDR3 extends over 16 amino acids. Germline V gene data show CDR1 as SGHTA and CDR2 as FQGNSA. The junction had 1 base not matched to a gene; V was cut back by 3 bases and J by 0 bases. The CDR3 is CASSFGLAGGSYEQYV. The CDR3 coding sequence is TGTGCCAGCAGCTTTGGACTAGCGGGGGGCTCCTACGAGCAGTACGTC.

This clonotype was seen a few times. The chain recombines TRBV12-3 or TRBV12-4 with TRBJ2-5; 9 bases match TRBD2. The CDR3 contains 14 residues. J gave up 5 bases and V 3 bases, and 4 bases lay outside the gene matches. CDR3 in amino acids: CASSFRAGGETQYF. CDR3 sequence (DNA): TGTGCCAGCAGTTTTCGAGCGGGGGGCGAGACCCAGTACTTC.

This chain links TRBV14 with TRBJ1-4; D remains unclear. This CDR3 has 14 amino acids. Germline V lookup: CDR1 SGHDN, CDR2 FVKESK. Trimming stripped 2 bases from V and 1 base from J, with 5 bases between. CDR3 nucleotides: TGTGCCAGCAGCCAATACAGAACTAATGAAAAACTGTTTTTT. It specifies CASSQYRTNEKLFF.

CDR3 coding DNA: TGTGCCAGCAGCAAAGAGGACAGGATGAACACTGAAGCTTTCTTT. Residues: CASSKEDRMNTEAFF. The V call is TRBV7-6, the J call TRBJ1-1, with 7 bases matching TRBD1. Trimming took 5 bases from V and 0 from J; bases not matched to a gene: 6. The CDR3 runs 15 residues. Germline V gene data show CDR1 as SGHVS and CDR2 as FNYEAQ.

This clonotype appeared many times. This rearrangement joins TRBV7-9 to TRBJ1-5; D call uncertain. The CDR3 covers 13 residues. The V end lost 0 bases, the J end lost 4 bases, and 4 bases lay between the germline ends. Germline values: CDR1 SEHNR, CDR2 FQNEAQ (reference sequence). CDR3 sequence (DNA): TGTGCCAGCAGCTTAGCTGATAATCAGCCCCAGCATTTT. It translates to CASSLADNQPQHF.

This chain connects TRBV29-1 to TRBJ2-7; the D gene is possibly TRBD1 (5 bases). The CDR3 is 12 amino acids. Trimming took off 5 bases at V and 2 bases at J, with 10 bases between the two ends. Germline loops: CDR1 SQVTM, CDR2 ANQGSEA. The DNA of the CDR3 is TGCAGCGTTTGGGGCAGCCCCTACGAGCAGTACTTC. Translating it yields CSVWGSPYEQYF.

The CDR3 nucleotides read TGTGCCAGCAGCCAAGGACTAGCGGGGGGGTGGTATAGCACAGATACGCAGTATTTT. Translation gives CASSQGLAGGWYSTDTQYF. The J gene is TRBJ2-3, the V gene TRBV7-2; 15 bases are shared with TRBD2. CDR1 is SGHTA and CDR2 is FQGNSA in the germline V gene. The CDR3 length is 19 residues. Germline trimming cut 5 bases from V and 0 bases from J; bases unmatched to any gene: 9. Based on the CDR3 plus reference TRBV7-2 and TRBJ2-3, the full variable domain is GAGVSQSPSNKVTEKGKDVELRCDPISGHTALYWYRQSLGQGLEFLIYFQGNSAPDKSGLPSDRFSAERTGGSVSTLTIQRTQQEDSAVYLCASSQGLAGGWYSTDTQYFGPGTRLTVL.

V gene TRBV12-3 or TRBV12-4 combines with J gene TRBJ1-1; tentative D call: TRBD1 (5 bases). The length of the CDR3 is 14 residues. The V and J ends lost 6 bases and 1 base respectively, with 12 bases between them. CDR3 sequence reads: CASRKTAENTEAFF. CDR3 nucleotides: TGTGCCAGCAGGAAGACAGCTGAGAACACTGAAGCTTTCTTT.

This chain connects TRBV7-8 to TRBJ2-3; D not certain. With 1 base removed from V and 6 bases from J, the gap between germline ends came to 14 bases. CDR1 is SGHVS, CDR2 FQNEAQ, per germline. CDR3 length: 15 residues. In DNA form, the CDR3 reads TGTGCCAGCAGCTTAGAACGAATACCCTACGATACGCAGTATTTT. This translates into CASSLERIPYDTQYF.

The chain links TRBV6-6 to TRBJ1-5, with D possibly TRBD1 on 6 matching bases. The CDR3 covers 17 residues. Germline CDR1 and CDR2: MNHNY and SVGAGI (reference sequence). Trimming stripped 6 bases from V and 3 bases from J, with 21 bases between. The CDR3 protein is CASSLKGNRDINQPQHF. CDR3 bases: TGTGCCAGCAGCCTCAAGGGGAACCGGGACATCAATCAGCCCCAGCATTTT.

This clonotype has only a few counts. V is TRBV4-1 and J is TRBJ2-3; D is perhaps TRBD1 (6 bases). Germline V CDR1 and CDR2: MGHRA, YSYEKL. The CDR3 contains 15 residues. V was cut by 0 bases and J by 5 bases, with 12 bases left in between. The CDR3 loop reads CASSQDLTGGDTQYF. The DNA of the CDR3 is TGCGCCAGCAGCCAAGACCTGACAGGAGGAGATACGCAGTATTTT.

This chain joins TRBV27 and TRBJ2-2, with 7 bases that match TRBD1. Germline V gene lookup returns CDR1 MNHEY and CDR2 SMNVEV (reference sequence). With 3 bases clipped from V and 3 bases from J, the junction kept 4 bases outside the gene matches. The CDR3 runs to 15 residues. In nucleotides, the CDR3 is TGTGCCAGCAGTTTCTTAACAGGGGACACCGGGGAGCTGTTTTTT. This codes for CASSFLTGDTGELFF.

This clonotype has only a few counts. The chain uses TRBV2 and TRBJ2-2; no reliable D call. The germline CDR1 and CDR2 sequences are SNHLY and FYNNEI. This CDR3 spans 17 amino acids. Trimming removed 6 bases at V and 0 bases at J, with 17 bases between. CDR3 bases: TGTGCCAGCAGACTAAGCCGTAACACTCCGAACACCGGGGAGCTGTTTTTT. It codes for CASRLSRNTPNTGELFF.

The J gene is TRBJ2-2, the V gene TRBV7-9; 9 bases match TRBD1. The CDR3 is 17 residues long. CDR1 is SEHNR and CDR2 is FQNEAQ in the germline V gene (reference sequence). V gave up 5 bases and J gave up 6 bases; unmatched junction bases: 13. CDR3 in amino acids: CASSLYTGGYSPGELFF. The CDR3 nucleotides are TGTGCCAGCAGCCTCTACACAGGGGGCTATAGCCCCGGGGAGCTGTTTTTT. The full variable domain, its missing parts supplied by reference TRBV7-9 and TRBJ2-2, is DTGVSQNPRHKITKRGQNVTFRCDPISEHNRLYWYRQTLGQGPEFLTYFQNEAQLEKSRLLSDRFSAERPKGSFSTLEIQRTEQGDSAMYLCASSLYTGGYSPGELFFGEGSRLTVL.

The rearrangement uses TRBV4-1 and TRBJ2-2; maybe TRBD1 (5 bases). The length of the CDR3 is 17 residues. V was cut by 0 bases and J by 3 bases, with 14 bases left in between. CDR1 and CDR2 from the germline V gene are MGHRA and YSYEKL. The CDR3 loop reads CASSQDKGLIDTGELFF. The DNA of the CDR3 is TGCGCCAGCAGCCAAGATAAGGGGTTAATCGACACCGGGGAGCTGTTTTTT.

V gene TRBV2 combines with J gene TRBJ2-5, with D perhaps TRBD1 (6 bases). This CDR3 comprises 13 residues. Germline values: CDR1 SNHLY, CDR2 FYNNEI. Trimming removed 10 bases from V and 3 bases from J, with 15 bases in between. CDR3 in amino acids: CAIGTRRKETQYF. The CDR3 DNA follows: TGTGCCATCGGGACAAGACGTAAAGAGACCCAGTACTTC.

The genes are TRBV12-5 and TRBJ1-2, with 11 positions matching TRBD1. V was clipped by 4 bases and J by 3 bases; unmatched bases: 4. This CDR3 has 15 residues. Germline loops: CDR1 LGHNT, CDR2 FRNRAP. Here the CDR3 DNA reads TGTGCTAGTGGTTCGGGACAGGGGGGAGACTATGGCTACACCTTC. Protein sequence: CASGSGQGGDYGYTF.

The V call is TRBV7-8, the J call TRBJ1-4, with TRBD1 matching 7 bases. Trimming took 5 bases from V and 8 from J; bases not matched to a gene: 11. Germline V gene data show CDR1 as SGHVS and CDR2 as FQNEAQ. The CDR3 runs to 15 residues. Written as DNA, the CDR3 is TGTGCCAGCAGCCAGCAGGGGGAATTTCGGGAAAAACTGTTTTTT. Amino acids: CASSQQGEFREKLFF.

This clonotype occurred a few times. V gene TRBV10-3 combines with J gene TRBJ2-7; TRBD1 matches at 9 bases. The V gene's germline CDR1 is ENHRY and CDR2 SYGVKD. J was trimmed by 2 bases and V by 7 bases; bases with no gene match: 6. The CDR3 consists of 14 residues. The CDR3 sequence: CAITPTGGPYEQYF. CDR3 DNA: TGTGCCATCACCCCGACAGGGGGTCCCTACGAGCAGTACTTC.

The CDR3 protein is CASGLAGAAGNTIYF. CDR3 DNA sequence: TGTGCTAGTGGTTTGGCCGGGGCAGCTGGAAACACCATATATTTT. The chain combines TRBV12-5 with TRBJ1-3; tentative D call: TRBD1 (5 bases). Germline V gene lookup returns CDR1 LGHNT and CDR2 FRNRAP. The CDR3 is 15 amino acids. Trimming took off 1 base at V and 2 bases at J, with 9 bases between the two ends.

This clonotype occurred a few times. The gene calls are TRBV5-1 and TRBJ1-1; no clear D. V gave up 0 bases and J gave up 1 base, with 7 bases separating them. The CDR3 has 14 amino acids. Germline assignment: CDR1 SGHRS and CDR2 YFSETQ. CDR3 protein: CASSLDVQNTEAFF. The CDR3 region has the DNA TGCGCCAGCAGCTTGGACGTCCAGAACACTGAAGCTTTCTTT.

The CDR3 bases are TGTGCCACCAGCGATCGTGGCGAGCAGTTCTTC. It encodes CATSDRGEQFF. The chain recombines TRBV15 with TRBJ2-1; D ambiguous. CDR1 is LNHNV and CDR2 is YYDKDF in the germline V gene (reference sequence). The CDR3 covers 11 residues. Deletions cut 5 bases from V and 10 bases from J, with 9 bases between.